One sample yielded the 27 T cell receptor beta chains listed below, sequenced in a study of beta chain features in type 1 diabetes. Sequenced material consisted of expressed TCRB transcripts (all of the isolated RNA was reverse transcribed). Sequencing used immunoSEQ multiplex PCR; TCRdb keeps in-frame clones, though not all of them. The table includes 350,000 to 450,000 clones, roughly 15% detected once. Sequencing was performed on naive CD4+ T cells from blood. These TCRs come from a woman in her late teens or twenties in good health.

The chain couples TRBV14 to TRBJ2-7; 9 positions match TRBD1. Germline CDR1 SGHDN, CDR2 FVKESK. J gave up 2 bases and V 4 bases, and 0 bases lay outside the gene matches. The CDR3 covers 13 residues. The CDR3: CASSRDRAYEQYF. CDR3 in DNA: TGTGCCAGCAGCCGGGACAGGGCCTACGAGCAGTACTTC.

This clone was picked up a small number of times. The genes are TRBV5-4 and TRBJ2-1; D unresolved. Trimming took off 3 bases at V and 0 bases at J, with 10 bases between the two ends. Germline CDR1 SGHNT, CDR2 YYREEE (reference sequence). This CDR3 is built from 15 residues. Written as DNA, the CDR3 is TGTGCCAGCAGCTCAGAGGTTAGCTCCTACAATGAGCAGTTCTTC. It codes for CASSSEVSSYNEQFF.

This rearrangement joins TRBV15 to TRBJ1-2, with 7 nucleotides matching TRBD1. The germline V gene has CDR1 LNHNV and CDR2 YYDKDF (reference sequence). The CDR3 consists of 16 residues. Trimming cost V 0 bases and J 6 bases; bases outside gene matches: 10. This chain's CDR3 is CATSRDIGGGGHGYTF. CDR3 sequence (DNA): TGTGCCACCAGCAGAGATATAGGAGGGGGCGGTCATGGCTACACCTTC.

V gene TRBV12-5 combines with J gene TRBJ1-5; perhaps TRBD1 as D (5 bases). Per germline, CDR1 LGHNT and CDR2 FRNRAP. The CDR3 has 14 residues. V was clipped by 6 bases and J by 2 bases, with 11 bases between them. CDR3: CASGSGGGNQPQHF. CDR3 DNA: TGTGCTAGTGGGAGCGGAGGGGGCAATCAGCCCCAGCATTTT.

Turning to this clone: The same CDR3 arises from other DNA sequences in this sample as well. The rearrangement links TRBV7-9 to TRBJ2-7; 10 positions agree with TRBD2. The germline gives CDR1 SEHNR, CDR2 FQNEAQ (reference sequence). The length of the CDR3 is 14 residues. Losses at the gene ends were 6 bases for V and 0 bases for J; bases not matched to a gene: 2. The CDR3 loop is CASSRTSGSYEQYF. As DNA, the CDR3 is TGTGCCAGCAGTCGGACTAGCGGCTCCTACGAGCAGTACTTC.

This clone was detected a few times. This chain uses TRBV5-1 with TRBJ2-7, with D possibly being TRBD2 (5 bases). The CDR3 is 17 amino acids. Germline-derived CDR1 and CDR2 are SGHRS and YFSETQ. V was trimmed by 0 bases and J by 3 bases, leaving 19 bases between them. CDR3 coding DNA: TGCGCCAGCAGCTTGGCCCCGGCGCGGGTGGACGGCTACGAGCAGTACTTC. This sequence encodes CASSLAPARVDGYEQYF.

This chain uses TRBV29-1 with TRBJ1-4; 9 bases agree with TRBD1. Looked up from germline, CDR1 is SQVTM and CDR2 is ANQGSEA. V dropped 7 bases and J dropped 4; count of bases not matched to a gene: 4. This CDR3 is built from 13 residues. The CDR3 loop reads CSGADRGNEKLFF. The DNA for the CDR3 is TGCAGCGGGGCGGACAGGGGTAATGAAAAACTGTTTTTT.

In nucleotides, the CDR3 is TGTGCCAGCAGCTTAAGGGACAGGGGGCACGAGCAGTACTTC. Its translation: CASSLRDRGHEQYF. The chain employs TRBV11-2 and TRBJ2-7, with 12 bases matching TRBD1. The CDR3 is made up of 14 amino acids. Trimming took 2 bases from V and 5 from J; bases not matched to a gene: 1. Germline CDR1 and CDR2: SGHAT and FQNNGV.

This clone came up a few times. The V and J genes are TRBV11-3 and TRBJ2-6; no reliable D call. This CDR3 has 13 amino acids. V shed 5 bases and J shed 8 bases, with 10 bases lying between them. CDR1 SGHNT and CDR2 YENEEA come from the germline V gene. The CDR3 spells CASSNGGTNVLTF. The CDR3, as DNA: TGTGCCAGCAGCAACGGCGGAACCAACGTCCTGACTTTC. The variable domain in full, completed from reference TRBV11-3 and TRBJ2-6, reads EAGVVQSPRYKIIEKKQPVAFWCNPISGHNTLYWYLQNLGQGPELLIRYENEEAVDDSQLPKDRFSAERLKGVDSTLKIQPAELGDSAVYLCASSNGGTNVLTFGAGSRLTVL.

This chain uses TRBV9 with TRBJ2-1, with D perhaps matching TRBD2 (6 bases). Trimming shortened V by 0 bases and J by 6 bases, and 19 bases separated the two germline ends. This CDR3 region has 17 residues. Germline V gives CDR1 SGDLS, CDR2 YYNGEE. The CDR3 here is CASSVVSPGASLNEQFF. CDR3 in DNA: TGTGCCAGCAGCGTAGTATCCCCGGGAGCCTCCCTCAATGAGCAGTTCTTC.

This chain links TRBV19 with TRBJ2-1; 7 bases match TRBD2. This CDR3 is built from 15 residues. With 11 bases clipped from V and 5 bases from J, the junction kept 15 bases outside the gene matches. Germline CDR1 and CDR2: LNHDA and SQIVND (reference sequence). CDR3 nucleotides: TGTGCCTCATCATGGGGGGGGACTATCGACAATGAGCAGTTCTTC. It specifies CASSWGGTIDNEQFF.

This chain connects TRBV15 to TRBJ2-1; 9 bases are shared with TRBD2. Germline V lookup: CDR1 LNHNV, CDR2 YYDKDF (reference sequence). The CDR3 has 15 residues. After removal of 6 bases from V and 7 bases from J, the junction contained 10 bases not matched to a gene. CDR3 protein: CATRPIAGDVNEQFF. CDR3 in DNA: TGTGCCACCAGACCGATAGCGGGAGACGTAAATGAGCAGTTCTTC.

The genes are TRBV28 and TRBJ2-1; the D gene is possibly TRBD1 (5 bases). Germline V gene data show CDR1 as MDHEN and CDR2 as SYDVKM. The CDR3 has 13 residues. The V gene lost 6 bases and the J gene lost 3 bases, with 9 bases spanning the gap. The CDR3 reads CASRPTDYNEQFF. The DNA for the CDR3 is TGTGCCAGCAGACCGACAGACTACAATGAGCAGTTCTTC.

The chain is built from TRBV29-1 and TRBJ2-7; TRBD1 matches at 9 bases. Germline V gene sequence: CDR1 SQVTM, CDR2 ANQGSEA. The CDR3 length is 14 residues. Trimming took 3 bases from V and 4 from J; bases not matched to a gene: 7. The CDR3 sequence is CSVDRTGAGYEQYF. The CDR3 nucleotides are TGCAGCGTTGACCGGACAGGGGCGGGTTACGAGCAGTACTTC.

This chain joins TRBV2 and TRBJ2-1, with D perhaps TRBD1 (6 bases). Germline values: CDR1 SNHLY, CDR2 FYNNEI. The V end lost 3 bases, the J end lost 10 bases, and 16 bases lay between the germline ends. The CDR3 extends over 14 amino acids. CDR3 bases: TGTGCCAGCAGTGAGAGCATGGGGGCAGGGGAGCAGTTCTTC. Amino acid sequence: CASSESMGAGEQFF.

This sequence joins TRBV30 and TRBJ1-1; D call uncertain. The germline V gene encodes CDR1 GTSNPN and CDR2 SVGIG (reference sequence). The V and J ends lost 5 bases and 0 bases respectively, with 10 bases between them. CDR3 length: 13 residues. The CDR3 nucleotides are TGTGCCTGGGACGGGTTCTTGAACACTGAAGCTTTCTTT. Translating gives CAWDGFLNTEAFF.

This clone was picked up a small number of times. The chain joins TRBV6-1 to TRBJ2-7; 7 positions match TRBD1. Germline V gives CDR1 MNHNS, CDR2 SASEGT. V trimming: 6 bases; J trimming: 1 base; junction bases outside the gene matches: 3. This CDR3 contains 13 residues. The CDR3 DNA reads as TGTGCCAGCAGACCGGGACAGTCCTACGAGCAGTACTTC. This translates into CASRPGQSYEQYF.

This clone was seen more than once but under ten times. One end of the junction does not line up with germline, which may come from a read error. This chain links TRBV7-2 with TRBJ1-1; D may be TRBD1 (6 bases). Germline V gene data show CDR1 as SGHTA and CDR2 as FQGNSA. This CDR3 has 15 amino acids. For the CDR3, the DNA is TGCGCCAGCACCGGGAGGGCAGGGGCCAACACTGAAGCTTTCTTT. It yields the protein CASTGRAGANTEAFF.

V usage is TRBV15 and J usage is TRBJ2-7, with D possibly TRBD1 on 6 matching bases. Trimming left V 7 bases short and J 1 base short, with 17 bases between. Germline values: CDR1 LNHNV, CDR2 YYDKDF (reference sequence). This CDR3 has 15 amino acids. The chain's CDR3 is CATTSGQSTSYEQYF. The CDR3 nucleotides read TGTGCCACCACCTCTGGACAGAGTACATCCTACGAGCAGTACTTC. The complete variable domain, with remaining parts taken from reference TRBV15 and TRBJ2-7, reads DAMVIQNPRYQVTQFGKPVTLSCSQTLNHNVMYWYQQKSSQAPKLLFHYYDKDFNNEADTPDNFQSRRPNTSFCFLDIRSPGLGDTAMYLCATTSGQSTSYEQYFGPGTRLTVT.

This clone was detected only a few times. The chain carries TRBV29-1 and TRBJ2-5, with D possibly matching TRBD1 (5 bases). Trimming took off 3 bases at V and 7 bases at J, with 15 bases between the two ends. Per the germline V gene, CDR1 is SQVTM and CDR2 is ANQGSEA. There are 13 residues in the CDR3. The CDR3 DNA follows: TGCAGCGTTGAGTGGCAGGGATATCGGACCCAGTACTTC. It specifies CSVEWQGYRTQYF.

The CDR3, as DNA: TGTGCCAGCAGTTTCCAAACAGGAATGTTCGTGTACGAGCAGTACTTC. Its translation is CASSFQTGMFVYEQYF. V usage is TRBV28 and J usage is TRBJ2-7; a weak D match, TRBD1 (5 bases). The CDR3 is made up of 16 amino acids. Germline loops: CDR1 MDHEN, CDR2 SYDVKM. The V gene lost 3 bases and the J gene lost 4 bases, with 19 bases spanning the gap.

The chain carries TRBV29-1 and TRBJ2-2; TRBD1 might be the D (6 bases). This CDR3 comprises 14 residues. Trimming pared 6 bases from V and 2 bases from J, leaving 13 bases between. Per germline, CDR1 SQVTM and CDR2 ANQGSEA. This CDR3 reads CSVIRGPNTGELFF. Written as DNA, the CDR3 is TGCAGCGTCATCAGGGGCCCCAACACCGGGGAGCTGTTTTTT.

This clone was seen a handful of times. The chain employs TRBV29-1 and TRBJ2-1, with 9 positions matching TRBD2. After removal of 2 bases from V and 1 base from J, the junction contained 3 bases not matched to a gene. The CDR3 contains 15 residues. The germline gives CDR1 SQVTM, CDR2 ANQGSEA. Here the CDR3 DNA reads TGCAGCGTTGAAAGCGGGAGGTATTCCTACAATGAGCAGTTCTTC. Translating it yields CSVESGRYSYNEQFF.

In its sample, this clone was seen a few times. The chain joins TRBV30 to TRBJ2-7; tentatively, D is TRBD1 (6 bases). CDR1 and CDR2 (germline): GTSNPN, SVGIG (reference sequence). Between the trimmed V and J ends, which lost 1 base and 6 bases, there was a span of 13 bases. The CDR3 is made up of 13 amino acids. The CDR3 region has the DNA TGTGCCTGGAGTGACAGGGACCTAGGCGAGCAGTACTTC. Amino acid sequence: CAWSDRDLGEQYF.

The table lists this clone with a few counts. The V call is TRBV10-3, the J call TRBJ1-5; no definite D call. V lost 3 bases and J 6 bases, leaving 12 bases between the germline ends. This CDR3 contains 14 residues. Germline V lookup: CDR1 ENHRY, CDR2 SYGVKD. The CDR3 nucleotides are TGTGCCATCAGTGATCCGAGGGCGGGTCAGCCCCAGCATTTT. The encoded protein is CAISDPRAGQPQHF.

The chain uses TRBV6-6 and TRBJ1-1, with D possibly TRBD1 on 5 matching bases. The CDR3 contains 14 residues. The V end was cut by 8 bases, the J end by 0 bases, with 13 bases between. Germline V gives CDR1 MNHNY, CDR2 SVGAGI (reference sequence). The CDR3 reads CASHDQGLNTEAFF. CDR3 in DNA: TGTGCCAGCCATGACCAGGGTTTGAACACTGAAGCTTTCTTT.

This clone was counted a few times. The chain employs TRBV18 and TRBJ1-4; 9 bases match TRBD1. This CDR3 comprises 14 residues. Unmatched junction bases numbered 2, after V lost 3 bases and J lost 6 bases. Germline V CDR1 and CDR2: KGHSH, LQKENI. CDR3 nucleotides: TGTGCCAGCTCACCCCGGGACAGGGATGAAAAACTGTTTTTT. Protein sequence: CASSPRDRDEKLFF.